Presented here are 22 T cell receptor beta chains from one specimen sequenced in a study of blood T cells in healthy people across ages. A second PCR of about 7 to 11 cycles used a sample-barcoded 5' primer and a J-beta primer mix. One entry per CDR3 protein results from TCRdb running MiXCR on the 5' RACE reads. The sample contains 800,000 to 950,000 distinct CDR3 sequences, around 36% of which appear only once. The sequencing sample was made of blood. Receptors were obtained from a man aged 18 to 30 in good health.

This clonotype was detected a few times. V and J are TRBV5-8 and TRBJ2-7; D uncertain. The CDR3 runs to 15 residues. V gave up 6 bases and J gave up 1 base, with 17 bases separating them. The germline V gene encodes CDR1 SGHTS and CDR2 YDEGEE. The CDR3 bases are TGTGCCAGCATCCAGCCCCCGGGCCAATCCTACGAGCAGTACTTC. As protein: CASIQPPGQSYEQYF.

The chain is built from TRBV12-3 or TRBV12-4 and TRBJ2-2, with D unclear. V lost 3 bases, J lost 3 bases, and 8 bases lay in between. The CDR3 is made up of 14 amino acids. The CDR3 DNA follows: TGTGCCAGCAGTTTCGGCGGTTACACCGGGGAGCTGTTTTTT. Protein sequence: CASSFGGYTGELFF.

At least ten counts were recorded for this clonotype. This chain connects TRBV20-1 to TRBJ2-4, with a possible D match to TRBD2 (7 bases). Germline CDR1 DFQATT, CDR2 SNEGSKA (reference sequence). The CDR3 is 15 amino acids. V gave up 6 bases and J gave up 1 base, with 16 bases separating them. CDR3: CSAWGGAVAKNIQYF. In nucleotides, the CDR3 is TGCAGTGCCTGGGGGGGGGCCGTCGCCAAAAACATTCAGTACTTC.

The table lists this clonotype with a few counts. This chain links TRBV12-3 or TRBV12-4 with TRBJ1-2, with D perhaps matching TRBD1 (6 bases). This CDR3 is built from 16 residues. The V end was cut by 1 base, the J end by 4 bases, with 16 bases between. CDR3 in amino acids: CASSLGIWGLGYGYTF. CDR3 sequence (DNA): TGTGCCAGCAGTTTAGGTATCTGGGGGCTAGGCTATGGCTACACCTTC.

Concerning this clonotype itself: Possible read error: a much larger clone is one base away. CDR3 region: CASSPKTVYNEQFF. CDR3 sequence (DNA): TGTGCCAGCAGCCCTAAGACAGTCTACAATGAGCAGTTCTTC. J is TRBJ2-1 and V is TRBV2, with D perhaps TRBD1 (5 bases). Germline V gene sequence: CDR1 SNHLY, CDR2 FYNNEI. Trimming cost V 6 bases and J 3 bases, with 12 bases left between them. CDR3 length: 14 residues.

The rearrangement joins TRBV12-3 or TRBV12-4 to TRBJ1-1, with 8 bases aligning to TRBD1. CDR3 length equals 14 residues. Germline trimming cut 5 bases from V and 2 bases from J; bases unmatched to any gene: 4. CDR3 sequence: CASSRTGQNTEAFF. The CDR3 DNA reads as TGTGCCAGCAGTCGGACAGGGCAAAACACTGAAGCTTTCTTT.

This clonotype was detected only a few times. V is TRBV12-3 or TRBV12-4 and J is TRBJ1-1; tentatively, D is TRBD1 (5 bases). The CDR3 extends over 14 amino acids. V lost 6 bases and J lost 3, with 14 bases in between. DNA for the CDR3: TGTGCCAGCAGCCCCCTCCGAGGGGACACTGAAGCTTTCTTT. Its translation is CASSPLRGDTEAFF.

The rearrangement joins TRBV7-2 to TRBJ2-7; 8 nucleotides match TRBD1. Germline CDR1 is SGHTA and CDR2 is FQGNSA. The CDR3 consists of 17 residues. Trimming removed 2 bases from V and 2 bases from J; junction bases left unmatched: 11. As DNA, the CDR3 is TGTGCCAGCAGCTTAATCTGGCGACAGGGGTCTCCCTACGAGCAGTACTTC. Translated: CASSLIWRQGSPYEQYF.

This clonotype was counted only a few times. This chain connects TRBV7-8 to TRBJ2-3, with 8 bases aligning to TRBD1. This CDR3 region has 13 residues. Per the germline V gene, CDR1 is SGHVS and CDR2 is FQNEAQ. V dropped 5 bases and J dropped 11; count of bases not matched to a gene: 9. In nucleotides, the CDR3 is TGTGCCAGCAGCCCAGGACAGGGTGGCGGGCAGTATTTT. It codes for CASSPGQGGGQYF.

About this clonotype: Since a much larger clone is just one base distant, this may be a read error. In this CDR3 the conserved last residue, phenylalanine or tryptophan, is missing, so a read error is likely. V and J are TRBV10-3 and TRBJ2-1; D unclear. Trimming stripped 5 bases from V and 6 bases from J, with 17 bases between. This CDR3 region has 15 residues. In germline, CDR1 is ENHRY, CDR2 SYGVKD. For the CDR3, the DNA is TGTGCCATCAGTAGACGGAACGGGCCCACCAATGAGCAGTTCTTA. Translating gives CAISRRNGPTNEQFL.

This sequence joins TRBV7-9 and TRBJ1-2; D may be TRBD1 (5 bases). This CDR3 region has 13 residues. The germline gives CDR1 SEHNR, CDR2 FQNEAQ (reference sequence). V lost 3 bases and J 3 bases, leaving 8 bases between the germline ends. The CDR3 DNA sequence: TGTGCCAGCAGCTTCAGCAGGGACTATGGCTACACCTTC. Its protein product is CASSFSRDYGYTF.

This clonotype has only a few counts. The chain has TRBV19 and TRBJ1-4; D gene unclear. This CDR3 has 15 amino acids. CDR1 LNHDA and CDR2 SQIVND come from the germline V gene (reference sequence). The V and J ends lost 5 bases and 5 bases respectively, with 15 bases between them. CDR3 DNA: TGTGCCAGTAGTCCGACCGATGGGGAAAATGAAAAACTGTTTTTT. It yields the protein CASSPTDGENEKLFF.

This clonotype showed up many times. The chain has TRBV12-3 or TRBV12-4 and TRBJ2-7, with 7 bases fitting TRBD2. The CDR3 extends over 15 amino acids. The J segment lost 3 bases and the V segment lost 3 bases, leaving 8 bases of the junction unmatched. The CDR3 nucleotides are TGTGCCAGCAGTTTGGGGTCGGGGGGTTTCTACGAGCAGTACTTC. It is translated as CASSLGSGGFYEQYF.

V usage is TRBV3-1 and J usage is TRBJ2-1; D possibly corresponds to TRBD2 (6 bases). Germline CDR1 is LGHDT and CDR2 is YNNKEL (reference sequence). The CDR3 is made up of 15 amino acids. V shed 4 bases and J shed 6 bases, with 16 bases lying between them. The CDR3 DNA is TGTGCCAGCAGCCCATACCGGGACTTACTCAATGAGCAGTTCTTC. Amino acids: CASSPYRDLLNEQFF.

The CDR3 DNA sequence: TGTGCCAGCAGCTATGTTAGCGGGGGCCAAGAGACCCAGTACTTC. Protein product: CASSYVSGGQETQYF. This rearrangement joins TRBV7-2 to TRBJ2-5; 9 positions agree with TRBD2. Trimming took 4 bases from V and 1 from J; bases not matched to a gene: 4. Germline V gene lookup returns CDR1 SGHTA and CDR2 FQGNSA. This CDR3 comprises 15 residues.

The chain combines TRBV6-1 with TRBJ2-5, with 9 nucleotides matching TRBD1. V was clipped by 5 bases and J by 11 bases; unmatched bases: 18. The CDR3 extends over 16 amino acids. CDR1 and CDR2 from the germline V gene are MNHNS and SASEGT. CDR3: CASSSTGGVGDNEQYF. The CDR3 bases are TGTGCCAGCAGTAGTACAGGGGGCGTGGGGGACAATGAGCAGTACTTC.

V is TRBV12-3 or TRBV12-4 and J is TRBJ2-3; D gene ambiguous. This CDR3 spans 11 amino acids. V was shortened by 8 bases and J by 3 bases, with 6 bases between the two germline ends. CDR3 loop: CASGKTDTQYF. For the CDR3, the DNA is TGTGCCAGCGGCAAAACAGATACGCAGTATTTT.

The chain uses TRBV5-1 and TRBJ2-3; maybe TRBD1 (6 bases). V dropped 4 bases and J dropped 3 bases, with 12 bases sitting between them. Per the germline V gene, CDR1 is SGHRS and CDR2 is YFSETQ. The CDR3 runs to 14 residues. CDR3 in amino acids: CASSPVDRTDTQYF. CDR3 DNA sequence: TGCGCCAGCAGCCCCGTGGACAGAACAGATACGCAGTATTTT.

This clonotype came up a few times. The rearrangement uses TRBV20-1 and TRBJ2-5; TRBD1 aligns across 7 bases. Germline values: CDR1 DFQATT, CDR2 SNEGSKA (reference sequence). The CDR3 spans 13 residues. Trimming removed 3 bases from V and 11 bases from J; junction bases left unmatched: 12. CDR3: CSARRQGRNEQYF. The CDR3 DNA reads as TGCAGTGCTAGGCGACAGGGTAGGAATGAGCAGTACTTC.

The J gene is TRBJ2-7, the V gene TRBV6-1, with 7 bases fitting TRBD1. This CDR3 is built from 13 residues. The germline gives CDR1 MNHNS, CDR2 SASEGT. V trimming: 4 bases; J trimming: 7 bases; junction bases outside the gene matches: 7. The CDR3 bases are TGTGCCAGCAGTGGACAGGGACGCAATGAGCAGTACTTC. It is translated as CASSGQGRNEQYF.

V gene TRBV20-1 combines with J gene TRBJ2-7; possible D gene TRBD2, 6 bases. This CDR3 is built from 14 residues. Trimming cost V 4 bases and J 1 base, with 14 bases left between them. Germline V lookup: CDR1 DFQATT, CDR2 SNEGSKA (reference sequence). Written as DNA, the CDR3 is TGCAGTGCTATGATCGGGGGACGGTCCTACGAGCAGTACTTC. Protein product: CSAMIGGRSYEQYF.

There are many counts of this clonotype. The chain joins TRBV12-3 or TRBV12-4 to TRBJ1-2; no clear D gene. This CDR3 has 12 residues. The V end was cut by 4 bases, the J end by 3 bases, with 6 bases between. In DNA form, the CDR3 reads TGTGCCAGCAGTTCGACGGACTATGGCTACACCTTC. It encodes CASSSTDYGYTF.